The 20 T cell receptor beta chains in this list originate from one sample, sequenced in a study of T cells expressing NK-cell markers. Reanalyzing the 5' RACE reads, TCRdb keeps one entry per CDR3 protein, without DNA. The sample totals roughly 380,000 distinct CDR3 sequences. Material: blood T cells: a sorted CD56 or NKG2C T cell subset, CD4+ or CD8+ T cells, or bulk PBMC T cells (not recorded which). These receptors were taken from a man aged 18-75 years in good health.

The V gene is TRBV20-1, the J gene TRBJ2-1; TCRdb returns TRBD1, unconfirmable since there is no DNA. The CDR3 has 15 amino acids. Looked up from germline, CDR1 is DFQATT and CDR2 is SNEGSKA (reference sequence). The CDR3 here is CSATSTGYSYNEQFF.

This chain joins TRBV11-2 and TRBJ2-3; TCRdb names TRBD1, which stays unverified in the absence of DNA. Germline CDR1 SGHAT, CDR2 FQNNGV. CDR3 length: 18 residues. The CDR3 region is CASSLSYVGASGTDTQYF.

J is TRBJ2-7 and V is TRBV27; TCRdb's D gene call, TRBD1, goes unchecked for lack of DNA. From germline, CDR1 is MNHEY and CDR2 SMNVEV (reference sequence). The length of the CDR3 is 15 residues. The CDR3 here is CASSSHRGIGYEQYF.

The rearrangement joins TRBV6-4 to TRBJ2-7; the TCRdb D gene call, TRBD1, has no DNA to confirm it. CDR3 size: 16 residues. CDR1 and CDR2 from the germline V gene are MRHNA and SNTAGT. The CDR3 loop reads CASSDSTGGVRDEQYF.

The CDR3 region is CASRMTIELYNEQFF. The chain is built from TRBV7-8 and TRBJ2-1; there is no DNA to check the TCRdb D call of TRBD2. This CDR3 has 15 residues. Germline lookup yields CDR1 SGHVS and CDR2 FQNEAQ. The complete variable domain, with remaining parts taken from reference TRBV7-8 and TRBJ2-1, reads GAGVSQSPRYKVAKRGQDVALRCDPISGHVSLFWYQQALGQGPEFLTYFQNEAQLDKSGLPSDRFFAERPEGSVSTLKIQRTQQEDSAVYLCASRMTIELYNEQFFGPGTRLTVL.

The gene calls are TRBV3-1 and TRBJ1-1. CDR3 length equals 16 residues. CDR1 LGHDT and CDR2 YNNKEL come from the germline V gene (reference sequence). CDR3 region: CASSRRRWAPNTEAFF.

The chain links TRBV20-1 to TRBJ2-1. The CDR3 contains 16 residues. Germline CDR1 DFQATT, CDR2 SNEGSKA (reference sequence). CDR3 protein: CSARGLSGTSYNEQFF.

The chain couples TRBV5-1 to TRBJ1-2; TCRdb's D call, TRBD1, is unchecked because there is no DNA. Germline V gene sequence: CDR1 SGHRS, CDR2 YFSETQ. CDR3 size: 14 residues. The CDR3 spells CASSLITGDGGYTF.

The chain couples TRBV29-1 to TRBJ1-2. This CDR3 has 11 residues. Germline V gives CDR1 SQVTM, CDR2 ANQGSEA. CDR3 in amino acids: CSASGSYGYTF.

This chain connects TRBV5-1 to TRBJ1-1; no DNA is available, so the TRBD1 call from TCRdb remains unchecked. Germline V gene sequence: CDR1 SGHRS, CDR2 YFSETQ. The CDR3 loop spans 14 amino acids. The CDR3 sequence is CASSLTGFTAEAFF.

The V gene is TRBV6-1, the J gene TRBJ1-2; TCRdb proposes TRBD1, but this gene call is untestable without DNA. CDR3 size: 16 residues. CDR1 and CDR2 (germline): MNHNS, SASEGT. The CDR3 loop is CASRGDPGQKNYGYTF.

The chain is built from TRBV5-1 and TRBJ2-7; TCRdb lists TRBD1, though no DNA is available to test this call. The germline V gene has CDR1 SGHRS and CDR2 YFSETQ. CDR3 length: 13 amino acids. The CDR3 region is CASSKNREDEQYF.

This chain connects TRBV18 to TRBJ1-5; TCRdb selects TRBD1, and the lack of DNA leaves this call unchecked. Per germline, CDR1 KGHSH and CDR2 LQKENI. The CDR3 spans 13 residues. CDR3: CASSTDRDQPQHF.

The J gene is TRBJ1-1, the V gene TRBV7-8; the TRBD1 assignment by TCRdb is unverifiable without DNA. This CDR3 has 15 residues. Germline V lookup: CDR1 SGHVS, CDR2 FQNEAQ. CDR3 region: CASSLVAGAGTEAFF.

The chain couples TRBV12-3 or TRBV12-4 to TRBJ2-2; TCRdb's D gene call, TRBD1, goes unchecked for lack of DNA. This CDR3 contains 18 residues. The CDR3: CASTPGRGILAVTGELFF.

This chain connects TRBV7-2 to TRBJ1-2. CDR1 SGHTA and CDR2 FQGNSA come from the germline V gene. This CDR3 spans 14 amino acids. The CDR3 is CASSALDCRYGYTF.

This chain's CDR3 is CASSHVPFNEQFF. The rearrangement joins TRBV7-3 to TRBJ2-1; TCRdb names TRBD1, which stays unverified in the absence of DNA. Germline CDR1 is SGHTA and CDR2 is FQGTGA. This CDR3 has 13 residues. The whole variable domain, remainder taken from reference TRBV7-3 and TRBJ2-1, is GAGVSQTPSNKVTEKGKYVELRCDPISGHTALYWYRQSLGQGPEFLIYFQGTGAADDSGLPNDRFFAVRPEGSVSTLKIQRTERGDSAVYLCASSHVPFNEQFFGPGTRLTVL.

The CDR3 sequence: CASSARGSEQYF. This rearrangement joins TRBV6-1 to TRBJ2-7; absent DNA, TCRdb's TRBD1 call cannot be checked. The CDR3 contains 12 residues. The germline gives CDR1 MNHNS, CDR2 SASEGT.

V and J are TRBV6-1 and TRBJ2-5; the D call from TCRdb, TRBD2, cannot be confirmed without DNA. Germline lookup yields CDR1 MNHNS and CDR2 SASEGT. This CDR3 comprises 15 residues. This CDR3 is CATRLAGGRGETQYF.

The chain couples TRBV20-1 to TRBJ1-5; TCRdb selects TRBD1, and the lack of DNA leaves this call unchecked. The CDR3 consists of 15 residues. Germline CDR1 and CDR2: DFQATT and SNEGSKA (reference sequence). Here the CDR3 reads CSAAPTTGGYQPQHF.